These T cell receptor beta chains were read from a single sample in a study of OX40 agonist ivuxolimab in advanced cancers. The assay was immunoSEQ multiplex PCR, and TCRdb's table has in-frame clones only and misses some. The table lists 20,000 to 25,000 clones, approximately 91% of them singletons. The sample consisted of CD4+ or CD8+ T cells sorted from blood, taken in a trial of the OX40 agonist ivuxolimab. Source of these receptors: an adult with an advanced solid tumor such as melanoma, head and neck, liver or kidney cancer. CDR3s include the opening cysteine and the closing phenylalanine or tryptophan. The order of the fields is clone size, V gene, J gene, D gene, CDR3 protein, CDR3 DNA. A D gene is named only where the DNA matches it firmly. A row's size may be missing; if present it is once, few, many or a size class.

>NA|TRBV5-1|TRBJ2-5|TRBD2
CASSTGLAGAQETQYF
TGCGCCAGCAGCACCGGACTAGCGGGGGCACAAGAGACCCAGTACTTC
>NA|TRBV12-2|TRBJ2-3|NA
CASRWGLATTDTQYF
TGTGCAAGTCGCTGGGGGCTAGCGACTACAGATACGCAGTATTTT
>NA|TRBV6-5|TRBJ1-3|NA
CASSRTGFGNTIYF
TGTGCCAGCAGTCGAACAGGGTTCGGAAACACCATATATTTT
>NA|TRBV5-1|TRBJ2-7|NA
CASSLSPTYEQYF
TGCGCCAGCAGCTTAAGCCCTACCTACGAGCAGTACTTC
>NA|TRBV6-5|TRBJ1-2|NA
CASSYTRALEGYTF
TGTGCCAGCAGTTACACCCGGGCCCTGGAAGGCTACACCTTC
>NA|TRBV30|TRBJ1-5|NA
CAWSGGGGSNQPQHF
TGTGCCTGGAGTGGGGGGGGTGGAAGCAATCAGCCCCAGCATTTT
>NA|TRBV7-3|TRBJ2-7|NA
CASSLTGAGDYEQYF
TGTGCCAGCAGCTTAACGGGGGCAGGGGACTACGAGCAGTACTTC
>NA|TRBV5-1|TRBJ1-3|TRBD1
CASSLRGDSSSGNTIYF
TGCGCCAGCAGCTTGAGAGGGGACAGTTCTTCTGGAAACACCATATATTTT
>once|TRBV19|TRBJ2-1|TRBD2
CAIGTSGTYNEQFF
TGTGCCATTGGGACTAGCGGTACCTACAATGAGCAGTTCTTC
>NA|TRBV2|TRBJ1-1|NA
CATSVRENTEAFF
TGTGCCACCAGCGTACGGGAGAACACTGAAGCTTTCTTT
>NA|TRBV7-9|TRBJ2-3|TRBD2
CASSLTSGPTDTQYF
TGTGCCAGCAGCTTAACTAGCGGCCCCACAGATACGCAGTATTTT
>NA|TRBV4-1|TRBJ2-7|NA
CASSHSTAPRYEQYF
TGCGCCAGCAGCCACTCGACAGCTCCTAGGTACGAGCAGTACTTC
>NA|TRBV7-2|TRBJ2-3|TRBD2
CASSLDRLAGADTQYF
TGTGCCAGCAGCTTAGACCGTCTAGCGGGGGCAGATACGCAGTATTTT
>NA|TRBV15|TRBJ2-6|NA
CATSRTKSLVLSGANVLTF
TGTGCCACCAGCAGAACAAAGTCGTTGGTTCTCTCTGGGGCCAACGTCCTGACTTTC
>NA|TRBV11-3|TRBJ2-1|TRBD2
CASSERDRGTSGSRNEQFF
TGTGCCAGCAGCGAAAGGGACCGCGGGACTAGCGGGAGTCGGAATGAGCAGTTCTTC
>NA|TRBV7-2|TRBJ1-2|TRBD1
CASSLGGQGTNYGYTF
TGTGCCAGCAGCTTAGGGGGACAGGGAACTAACTATGGCTACACCTTC
>once|TRBV5-8|TRBJ2-7|TRBD1
CASSWDSSYEQYF
TGTGCCAGCAGCTGGGACAGCTCCTACGAGCAGTACTTC
>NA|TRBV30|TRBJ1-2|NA
CAWSVLQGYYRYGYTF
TGTGCCTGGAGTGTACTTCAGGGATATTACCGCTATGGCTACACCTTC
>NA|TRBV9|TRBJ1-1|NA
CASSGGVTEAFF
TGTGCCAGCAGCGGAGGGGTCACTGAAGCTTTCTTT
>NA|TRBV2|TRBJ2-3|NA
CASNSGGMHTQYF
TGTGCCAGCAATTCTGGCGGGATGCATACGCAGTATTTT
>NA|TRBV30|TRBJ2-3|NA
CAWSANTDTQYF
TGTGCCTGGAGTGCCAACACAGATACGCAGTATTTT
>NA|TRBV2|TRBJ1-2|TRBD1
CASSNTGALGDTF
TGTGCCAGCAGTAATACAGGGGCCCTCGGAGACACCTTC
>NA|TRBV28|TRBJ1-5|NA
CASSLGPSNQPQHF
TGTGCCAGCAGTTTAGGCCCGAGCAATCAGCCCCAGCATTTT
>NA|TRBV5-6|TRBJ2-6|NA
CASSLWGSGDKSGANVLTF
TGTGCCAGCAGCTTGTGGGGCAGCGGCGACAAATCTGGGGCCAACGTCCTGACTTTC
>NA|TRBV19|TRBJ2-5|NA
CASSPRAQETQYF
TGTGCCAGTAGTCCCCGGGCCCAAGAGACCCAGTACTTC
>NA|TRBV5-1|TRBJ2-2|NA
CASSLTGRLENTGELFF
TGCGCCAGCAGCTTAACGGGTCGCCTAGAAAACACCGGGGAGCTGTTTTTT
>NA|TRBV13|TRBJ2-7|NA
CASSLGPTYEQYF
TGTGCCAGCAGCTTAGGACCGACCTACGAGCAGTACTTC
>NA|TRBV1|TRBJ2-1|NA
CTSSQATGLPGMYNEQFF
TGCACCAGCAGCCAAGCAACAGGACTTCCCGGTATGTACAATGAGCAGTTCTTC
>NA|TRBV21-1|TRBJ1-5|NA
CASSVRTGACSFYSNQPQHF
TGTGCCAGCAGCGTAAGGACAGGGGCCTGTTCCTTCTATAGCAATCAGCCCCAGCATTTT
>NA|TRBV7-9|TRBJ2-4|NA
CASSLGPSLAKNIQYF
TGTGCCAGCAGCTTAGGACCGTCCCTAGCCAAAAACATTCAGTACTTC
>NA|TRBV13|TRBJ2-3|TRBD2
CASSQPPGLAVTDTQYF
TGTGCCAGCAGCCAACCCCCGGGACTAGCAGTCACGGATACGCAGTATTTT
>NA|TRBV9|TRBJ2-7|TRBD1
CASSARTGSSYEQYF
TGTGCCAGCAGCGCAAGGACAGGGAGCTCCTACGAGCAGTACTTC
>NA|TRBV4-1|TRBJ1-1|NA
CASSQDQYRQGTEAFF
TGCGCCAGCAGCCAAGATCAGTACCGGCAGGGAACTGAAGCTTTCTTT
>NA|TRBV6-5|TRBJ2-1|NA
CASSEDGALYNEQFF
TGTGCCAGCAGCGAGGACGGGGCATTATACAATGAGCAGTTCTTC
>NA|TRBV15|TRBJ1-4|NA
CATSRSQEYSEKLFF
TGTGCCACCAGCAGGTCGCAGGAGTATTCTGAAAAACTGTTTTTT
>NA|TRBV27|TRBJ2-7|NA
CASSPEAGSSYEQYF
TGTGCCAGCAGTCCGGAAGCGGGTAGCTCCTACGAGCAGTACTTC
>NA|TRBV2|TRBJ1-3|NA
CAGVGGAGNTIYF
TGTGCCGGAGTAGGGGGTGCGGGAAACACCATATATTTT
>NA|TRBV7-9|TRBJ2-1|NA
CASSLGGDEQFF
TGTGCCAGCAGCTTAGGTGGGGATGAGCAGTTCTTC
>once|TRBV5-5|TRBJ1-3|NA
CASSLFDGPGNTIYF
TGTGCCAGCAGCTTGTTCGACGGTCCTGGAAACACCATATATTTT
>NA|TRBV13|TRBJ1-6|NA
CASSLSWVGGNSPLHF
TGTGCCAGCAGCTTATCGTGGGTAGGAGGTAATTCACCCCTCCACTTT
>NA|TRBV6-6|TRBJ1-1|NA
CATRWFGTEAFF
TGTGCCACCAGGTGGTTCGGCACTGAAGCTTTCTTT
>NA|TRBV7-2|TRBJ1-3|TRBD1
CASSLTGGASGNTIYF
TGTGCCAGCAGCCTTACAGGGGGCGCTTCTGGAAACACCATATATTTT
>NA|TRBV11-2|TRBJ2-1|TRBD2
CASSLDSGSHNEQFF
TGTGCCAGCAGCTTAGATAGCGGGAGTCACAATGAGCAGTTCTTC
>NA|TRBV27|TRBJ2-3|NA
CASSSYDTQYF
TGTGCCAGCAGTTCGTACGATACGCAGTATTTT
>NA|TRBV19|TRBJ2-3|TRBD2
CASSPPSLAGGDTDTQYF
TGTGCCAGTAGTCCCCCCTCTCTAGCGGGGGGGGACACAGATACGCAGTATTTT
>NA|TRBV2|TRBJ2-5|NA
CASTSGLFSQETQYF
TGTGCCAGCACAAGCGGACTCTTTTCCCAAGAGACCCAGTACTTC
>NA|TRBV6-5|TRBJ2-7|NA
CASSYGSSNFYEQYF
TGTGCCAGCAGTTACGGATCGTCAAACTTCTACGAGCAGTACTTC
>NA|TRBV6-1|TRBJ2-1|NA
CASSAPSEQFF
TGTGCCAGCAGTGCTCCGAGTGAGCAGTTCTTC
>once|TRBV19|TRBJ2-7|TRBD1
CASSSRTGGSYEQYF
TGTGCCAGTAGTTCCCGGACAGGGGGTTCCTACGAGCAGTACTTC
>NA|TRBV5-1|TRBJ2-5|TRBD2
CASSLGVAGGLETQYF
TGCGCCAGCAGCTTGGGGGTAGCGGGAGGTTTGGAGACCCAGTACTTC